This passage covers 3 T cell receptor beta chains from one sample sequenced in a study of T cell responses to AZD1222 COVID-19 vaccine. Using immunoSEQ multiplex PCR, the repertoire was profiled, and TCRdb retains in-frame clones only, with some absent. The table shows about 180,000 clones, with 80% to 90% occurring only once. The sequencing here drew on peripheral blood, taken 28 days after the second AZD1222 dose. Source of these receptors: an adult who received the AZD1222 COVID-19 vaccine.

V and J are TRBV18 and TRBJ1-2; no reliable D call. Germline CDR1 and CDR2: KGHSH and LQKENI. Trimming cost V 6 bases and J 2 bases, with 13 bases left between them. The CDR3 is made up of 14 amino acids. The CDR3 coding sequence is TGTGCCAGCTCCTTATGGGGAGAGAACTATGGCTACACCTTC. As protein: CASSLWGENYGYTF.

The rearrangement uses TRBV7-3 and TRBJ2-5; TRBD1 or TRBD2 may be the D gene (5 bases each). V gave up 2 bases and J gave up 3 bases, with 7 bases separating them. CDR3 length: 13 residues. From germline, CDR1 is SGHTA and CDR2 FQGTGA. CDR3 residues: CASSLGTEETQYF. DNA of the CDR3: TGTGCCAGCAGCTTAGGGACGGAAGAGACCCAGTACTTC.

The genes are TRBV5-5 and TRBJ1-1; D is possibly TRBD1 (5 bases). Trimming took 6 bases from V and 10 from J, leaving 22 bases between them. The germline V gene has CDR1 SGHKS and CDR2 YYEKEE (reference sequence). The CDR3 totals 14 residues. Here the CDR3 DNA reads TGTGCCAGCAACAAGCCAGGGACTAGACTGGGAGCTTTCTTT. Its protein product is CASNKPGTRLGAFF.